These 24 T cell receptor beta chains were sequenced from one sample in a study of cytomegalovirus exposure and HLA in healthy donors (dated by TCRdb to about 2017). The library was produced with the immunoSEQ multiplex PCR assay. The multiplex PCR relied on a mix of 60 forward primers for TCR Vbeta segments and 13 reverse primers for TCR Jbeta segments. The source is immuneACCESS, and TCRdb retained only in-frame sequences with V and J called. Part of the clones is not carried over; for the studies checked, unresolved V genes explain less than half of this, and the remainder is unexplained. Within this sample are 90,000 to 130,000 clones, with 55% to 80% of them counted one time only. Over 2% of the sample belongs to the ten largest clones. Source material: PBMCs. These receptors were taken from a woman in her twenties or thirties in good health and CMV-seronegative.

The chain links TRBV10-3 to TRBJ2-1; 9 bases align to TRBD1. The CDR3 extends over 15 amino acids. The V segment lost 4 bases and the J segment 2 bases; nucleotides outside the gene matches: 3. The germline V gene encodes CDR1 ENHRY and CDR2 SYGVKD. CDR3: CAISGGQGAYNEQFF. The CDR3 DNA reads as TGTGCCATCAGTGGGGGACAGGGTGCCTACAATGAGCAGTTCTTC.

This clone was seen once. This chain joins TRBV4-1 and TRBJ2-7, with 10 bases that match TRBD1. The V gene's germline CDR1 is MGHRA and CDR2 YSYEKL. With 4 bases clipped from V and 2 bases from J, the junction kept 11 bases outside the gene matches. This CDR3 has 17 amino acids. The chain's CDR3 is CASSLGTGVRKPYEQYF. In DNA form, the CDR3 reads TGCGCCAGCAGCCTTGGGACAGGGGTGCGGAAGCCCTACGAGCAGTACTTC.

This clone was counted between two and nine times. This chain joins TRBV7-8 and TRBJ2-7; maybe TRBD1 (6 bases). Trimming stripped 8 bases from V and 3 bases from J, with 17 bases between. The CDR3 has 14 residues. Germline CDR1 SGHVS, CDR2 FQNEAQ. CDR3 nucleotide sequence: TGTGCCAGCTCTATTCAACAGGGAGTCTACGAGCAGTACTTC. It is translated as CASSIQQGVYEQYF.

The chain is built from TRBV7-3 and TRBJ1-2; 7 nucleotides line up with TRBD1. Trimming at V came to 5 bases and at J to 4 bases, leaving 10 bases not matched to a gene. CDR3 length: 15 amino acids. CDR1 and CDR2 (germline): SGHTA, FQGTGA. The CDR3 region has the DNA TGTGCCAGCAGCCCACAGGGGTCAGGTAGCTATGGCTACACCTTC. The encoded protein is CASSPQGSGSYGYTF.

The rearrangement links TRBV7-2 to TRBJ2-2, with 7 bases that match TRBD2. V was pared by 7 bases and J by 5 bases, with 13 bases of the junction left unmatched. Germline V gene lookup returns CDR1 SGHTA and CDR2 FQGNSA. This CDR3 spans 16 amino acids. In DNA, the CDR3 is TGTGCCAGCACCCAACGTGGCGGGAGTCGTACCGGGGAGCTGTTTTTT. This gives the protein CASTQRGGSRTGELFF. The full variable domain, its missing parts supplied by reference TRBV7-2 and TRBJ2-2, is GAGVSQSPSNKVTEKGKDVELRCDPISGHTALYWYRQSLGQGLEFLIYFQGNSAPDKSGLPSDRFSAERTGGSVSTLTIQRTQQEDSAVYLCASTQRGGSRTGELFFGEGSRLTVL.

The genes are TRBV7-6 and TRBJ2-5, with a tentative D call TRBD2 (6 bases). The V gene's germline CDR1 is SGHVS and CDR2 FNYEAQ. The V end lost 5 bases, the J end lost 5 bases, and 21 bases lay between the germline ends. This CDR3 has 16 residues. In DNA, the CDR3 is TGTGCCAGCAGCAAATTTATGGCGGGAACGGGGGAGACCCAGTACTTC. Residues: CASSKFMAGTGETQYF.

The chain joins TRBV2 to TRBJ2-5, with 7 positions matching TRBD2. Germline loops: CDR1 SNHLY, CDR2 FYNNEI. This CDR3 comprises 14 residues. The J segment lost 5 bases and the V segment lost 6 bases, leaving 9 bases of the junction unmatched. The CDR3 DNA sequence: TGTGCCAGCAGAAAAGGACTAGTAGACGAGACCCAGTACTTC. This encodes CASRKGLVDETQYF.

The CDR3, as DNA: TGTGCCAGCAGTGAACTGGTCACAGGAGATACGCAGTATTTT. This gives the protein CASSELVTGDTQYF. The gene calls are TRBV2 and TRBJ2-3; D is perhaps TRBD1 (5 bases). The germline gives CDR1 SNHLY, CDR2 FYNNEI. V lost 2 bases, J lost 5 bases, and 11 bases lay in between. This CDR3 has 14 residues.

This chain joins TRBV2 and TRBJ2-2; the match to TRBD2 covers 15 bases. Germline values: CDR1 SNHLY, CDR2 FYNNEI. The length of the CDR3 is 15 residues. The trim removed 9 bases at V and 7 bases at J, leaving 6 bases unmatched. Written as DNA, the CDR3 is TGTGCCAGTCACGGACTAGCGGGAGGGCTCGGGGAGCTGTTTTTT. This sequence encodes CASHGLAGGLGELFF.

The rearrangement uses TRBV7-2 and TRBJ2-1, with D possibly TRBD2 on 6 matching bases. The CDR3 totals 15 residues. V dropped 5 bases and J dropped 6 bases, with 17 bases sitting between them. Looked up from germline, CDR1 is SGHTA and CDR2 is FQGNSA. The CDR3 DNA sequence: TGTGCCAGCAGCCCGGAAGGGACTTCACCCAATGAGCAGTTCTTC. Its translation is CASSPEGTSPNEQFF.

The rearrangement links TRBV13 to TRBJ2-5, with 15 bases lining up with TRBD2. Germline trimming cut 4 bases from V and 5 bases from J; bases unmatched to any gene: 8. The CDR3 is 17 amino acids. CDR1 and CDR2 (germline): PRHDT, FYEKMQ (reference sequence). CDR3 residues: CASSSRTSGRESETQYF. Written as DNA, the CDR3 is TGTGCCAGCAGCTCCCGGACTAGCGGGAGGGAATCGGAGACCCAGTACTTC.

The chain links TRBV5-1 to TRBJ2-3; D is ambiguous. Germline CDR1 is SGHRS and CDR2 is YFSETQ. Trimming removed 0 bases from V and 0 bases from J, with 8 bases in between. The CDR3 spans 15 residues. The CDR3: CASSLEIRSTDTQYF. DNA of the CDR3: TGCGCCAGCAGCTTGGAGATACGGAGCACAGATACGCAGTATTTT.

V usage is TRBV28 and J usage is TRBJ2-7; 10 positions agree with TRBD2. Germline assignment: CDR1 MDHEN and CDR2 SYDVKM. The CDR3 extends over 16 amino acids. V gave up 4 bases and J gave up 5 bases; unmatched junction bases: 11. As DNA, the CDR3 is TGTGCCAGCAGTTCGGCCGGGGCCAGCGGGAGGGACGAGCAGTACTTC. Amino acids: CASSSAGASGRDEQYF.

V and J are TRBV19 and TRBJ1-2; 8 bases align to TRBD1. This CDR3 is built from 14 residues. J lost 3 bases, V lost 8 bases, and 8 bases had no gene match. The germline V gene has CDR1 LNHDA and CDR2 SQIVND (reference sequence). CDR3 residues: CASVRGHGDYGYTF. CDR3 nucleotide sequence: TGTGCCAGTGTCAGGGGGCATGGGGACTATGGCTACACCTTC. The full variable domain, completed using reference TRBV19 and TRBJ1-2, is DGGITQSPKYLFRKEGQNVTLSCEQNLNHDAMYWYRQDPGQGLRLIYYSQIVNDFQKGDIAEGYSVSREKKESFPLTVTSAQKNPTAFYLCASVRGHGDYGYTFGSGTRLTVV.

The chain carries TRBV7-3 and TRBJ1-2; 10 positions agree with TRBD1. The CDR3 is made up of 13 amino acids. V lost 4 bases, J lost 6 bases, and 2 bases stayed unmatched. Germline V gene data show CDR1 as SGHTA and CDR2 as FQGTGA. CDR3 sequence reads: CASSWGTGDGYTF. DNA for the CDR3: TGTGCCAGCAGCTGGGGGACAGGGGATGGCTACACCTTC.

The chain couples TRBV11-2 to TRBJ1-2; D perhaps matches TRBD1 (6 bases). The CDR3 sequence is 14 residues long. With 2 bases removed from V and 4 bases from J, the gap between germline ends came to 11 bases. Per the germline V gene, CDR1 is SGHAT and CDR2 is FQNNGV. DNA of the CDR3: TGTGCCAGCAGCTTATATGGGGGCCCCTATGGCTACACCTTC. Protein sequence: CASSLYGGPYGYTF.

The chain recombines TRBV6-6 with TRBJ2-7, with TRBD1 identical over 7 bases. The CDR3 spans 12 residues. The V gene end was trimmed by 7 bases and the J gene end by 4 bases; junction bases not matched to a gene: 4. Germline-derived CDR1 and CDR2 are MNHNY and SVGAGI (reference sequence). CDR3 residues: CASNGQEYEQYF. The CDR3 nucleotides read TGTGCCAGCAACGGACAGGAGTACGAGCAGTACTTC.

For this clone: The same CDR3 is also encoded by other DNA sequences in this sample. The rearrangement links TRBV7-9 to TRBJ2-1; 10 positions agree with TRBD2. CDR3 size: 15 residues. Trimming removed 1 base from V and 3 bases from J; junction bases left unmatched: 0. Germline V gives CDR1 SEHNR, CDR2 FQNEAQ (reference sequence). CDR3 sequence reads: CASSLGTSGYNEQFF. The CDR3 nucleotides read TGTGCCAGCAGCTTAGGGACTAGCGGCTACAATGAGCAGTTCTTC.

This clone was observed a handful of times. The chain recombines TRBV27 with TRBJ1-5, with TRBD1 as a possible D gene (6 bases). There are 14 residues in the CDR3. V gave up 8 bases and J gave up 3 bases, with 14 bases separating them. Per germline, CDR1 MNHEY and CDR2 SMNVEV (reference sequence). CDR3 sequence (DNA): TGTGCCAGCCAGGCAGGGGCGGACAATCAGCCCCAGCATTTT. This translates into CASQAGADNQPQHF.

Written as DNA, the CDR3 is TGCAGCGTTGAGGGAGCTAGCGGCATTGGGGTAGGGCAGTACTTC. Translation: CSVEGASGIGVGQYF. The chain employs TRBV29-1 and TRBJ2-7; 7 nucleotides agree with TRBD2. After removal of 3 bases from V and 9 bases from J, the junction contained 17 bases not matched to a gene. The CDR3 has 15 residues. Germline V gene data show CDR1 as SQVTM and CDR2 as ANQGSEA.

This clone was seen more than once but under ten times. The V call is TRBV2, the J call TRBJ1-2; TRBD1 agrees at 10 bases. Germline CDR1 and CDR2: SNHLY and FYNNEI. The CDR3 runs 14 residues. The V segment lost 6 bases and the J segment 2 bases; nucleotides outside the gene matches: 3. CDR3 sequence (DNA): TGTGCCAGCAGGGGACAGGGGAGGAACTATGGCTACACCTTC. Translating it yields CASRGQGRNYGYTF.

The chain recombines TRBV13 with TRBJ2-7; TRBD2 matches 10 bases. Germline CDR1 and CDR2: PRHDT and FYEKMQ (reference sequence). Germline trimming cut 0 bases from V and 8 bases from J; bases unmatched to any gene: 7. The CDR3 length is 15 residues. The CDR3 loop is CASSLGTSGYNKQYF. Written as DNA, the CDR3 is TGTGCCAGCAGCTTAGGGACTAGCGGGTATAACAAGCAGTACTTC.

This clone was observed a single time. The DNA for the CDR3 is TGTGCCAGCAGTAATAGCGACAGGGGGTATGGCTACACCTTC. It yields the protein CASSNSDRGYGYTF. The chain is built from TRBV27 and TRBJ1-2; 9 bases line up with TRBD1. The V gene's germline CDR1 is MNHEY and CDR2 SMNVEV (reference sequence). The CDR3 contains 14 residues. Unmatched junction bases numbered 6, after V lost 5 bases and J lost 5 bases.

This clone was counted a single time. The chain couples TRBV5-1 to TRBJ2-1, with TRBD1 identical over 9 bases. Looked up from germline, CDR1 is SGHRS and CDR2 is YFSETQ. The CDR3 is made up of 17 amino acids. V was pared by 2 bases and J by 3 bases, with 9 bases of the junction left unmatched. CDR3 bases: TGCGCCAGCAGCTTAGTGGGCGGACAGGGGATCTACAATGAGCAGTTCTTC. Amino acid sequence: CASSLVGGQGIYNEQFF.